The clone carrying this T cell receptor beta chain has ten or more counts. Its matching antigen is unknown. The entry originates in a study of blood T cells in healthy people across ages. The CDR3 covers 13 residues. Per the germline V gene, CDR1 is MGHRA and CDR2 is YSYEKL. V gave up 5 bases and J gave up 3 bases, with 10 bases separating them. Isolated PBMCs totaled at least 6.5 million in each sample. Through a sample-barcoded 5' primer and a J-beta primer mix, a second PCR was run for about 7 to 12 cycles. TCRdb recomputed calls from the 5' RACE reads with MiXCR, one row per CDR3 protein. In the table there are approximately 490,000 distinct CDR3 sequences, approximately 25% of which are singletons. Findings and caveats of the study: Long-lived donors exceeded aged donors in naive CD4+ cells and diversity.

These data are also associated with another study on T cells of mothers and their children. From that second work: A primer called M1S, used in the second PCR, added sample barcodes and 2-4 random nucleotides. The study found slightly higher but non-significant overlap in related versus unrelated mother-child pairs.

The chain uses TRBV4-1 and TRBJ1-2, with no clear D. The sequencing sample was made of blood. This clonotype originated in a boy between 10 and 17 years old in good health. The CDR3 spells CASSVGRDYGYTF. CDR3 nucleotides: TGCGCCAGCAGCGTGGGAAGAGACTATGGCTACACCTTC.